The 16 T cell receptor beta chains listed next were all sequenced from one sample in a study of CD8 T cells in ankylosing spondylitis (dated by TCRdb to between 2016 and 2019). What the work shows at the level of the full study, not this receptor alone: A TCR beta motif made up of several highly homologous amino acid variants appeared to be characteristic of blood from ankylosing spondylitis patients.

These receptors' targets are unknown. Library preparation was by 5' RACE. Sequenced using an Illumina HiSeq 2500. The public reads were quality trimmed at Q25 with fastp and then assembled into clones with MiXCR by TCRdb, keeping productive beta chains. All rows with the same CDR3 protein become a single entry with the most common DNA and genes. The sample records around 890,000 distinct CDR3 sequences, approximately 12% of which are singletons. The ten largest clones represent roughly 0.51% of the sample. Sample: blood, either unsorted or a sorted T cell fraction (not recorded which). Receptors originate from a male donor with ankylosing spondylitis.

The chain combines TRBV6-1 with TRBJ2-7; TRBD2 is a possible D gene (6 bases). CDR3 size: 14 residues. Trimming cost V 7 bases and J 4 bases, with 17 bases left between them. CDR1 is MNHNS and CDR2 is SASEGT in the germline V gene. CDR3 sequence reads: CASMWDLVLYEQYF. The DNA of the CDR3 is TGTGCCAGCATGTGGGACTTGGTACTATACGAGCAGTACTTC.

This clonotype was seen more than once but under ten times. The chain employs TRBV20-1 and TRBJ2-7, with a weak D call TRBD1 (5 bases). The CDR3 is 13 amino acids. The germline V gene encodes CDR1 DFQATT and CDR2 SNEGSKA (reference sequence). V gave up 5 bases and J gave up 2 bases, with 13 bases separating them. The CDR3 DNA is TGCAGTGCTTTGACCCAAGGGGCCTACGAGCAGTACTTC. Its translation is CSALTQGAYEQYF.

This clonotype was counted between two and nine times. The chain combines TRBV18 with TRBJ2-1; D gene uncertain. Germline V lookup: CDR1 KGHSH, CDR2 LQKENI. This CDR3 is built from 16 residues. V was pared by 2 bases and J by 0 bases, with 11 bases between. The CDR3 protein is CASSPGGSSSYNEQFF. The DNA for the CDR3 is TGTGCCAGCTCACCAGGCGGCTCCAGCTCCTACAATGAGCAGTTCTTC.

The gene calls are TRBV7-9 and TRBJ1-1; maybe TRBD1 (6 bases). V was shortened by 5 bases and J by 4 bases, with 17 bases between the two germline ends. The germline V gene encodes CDR1 SEHNR and CDR2 FQNEAQ (reference sequence). CDR3 length: 15 residues. The CDR3 sequence: CASSHLLRGGTEAFF. The CDR3 DNA sequence: TGTGCCAGCAGCCATCTCCTCAGGGGCGGCACTGAAGCTTTCTTT.

This clonotype was counted between two and nine times. The rearrangement links TRBV10-3 to TRBJ2-7; the D call may be TRBD1 or TRBD2 (6 bases each). This CDR3 is built from 14 residues. The germline V gene has CDR1 ENHRY and CDR2 SYGVKD. V lost 4 bases and J 7 bases, leaving 17 bases between the germline ends. The CDR3 loop reads CAISGRGVDGEQYF. Here the CDR3 DNA reads TGTGCCATCAGTGGGAGGGGGGTTGACGGAGAGCAGTACTTC.

The CDR3 here is CASSYSPGGNTGELFF. The CDR3 coding sequence is TGTGCCAGCAGTTACTCGCCAGGGGGAAACACCGGGGAGCTGTTTTTT. The chain employs TRBV6-5 and TRBJ2-2; 7 bases are a match to TRBD1. This CDR3 region has 16 residues. Losses at the gene ends were 0 bases for V and 2 bases for J; bases not matched to a gene: 3. Germline values: CDR1 MNHEY, CDR2 SVGAGI.

In this sample, this clonotype turned up a few times. The gene calls are TRBV12-3 or TRBV12-4 and TRBJ2-1; 11 positions agree with TRBD2. V shed 6 bases, J shed 0 bases, and the junction held 4 bases outside the gene matches. This CDR3 region has 16 residues. The CDR3, as DNA: TGTGCCAGCAGGCGGACTAGCGGGTACTCCTACAATGAGCAGTTCTTC. Protein: CASRRTSGYSYNEQFF.

This clonotype was observed at least ten times. This chain links TRBV29-1 with TRBJ2-5, with 8 bases lining up with TRBD1. The CDR3 consists of 14 residues. Germline CDR1 is SQVTM and CDR2 is ANQGSEA. V gave up 6 bases and J gave up 1 base; unmatched junction bases: 7. The CDR3 here is CSVLDRDLQETQYF. The CDR3 nucleotides are TGCAGCGTATTGGACAGGGACCTCCAAGAGACCCAGTACTTC.

This sequence joins TRBV5-6 and TRBJ2-2; D possibly corresponds to TRBD2 (5 bases). The length of the CDR3 is 14 residues. Looked up from germline, CDR1 is SGHDT and CDR2 is YYEEEE. The V and J ends lost 0 bases and 6 bases respectively, with 9 bases between them. The CDR3 loop is CASSLALLAGELFF. In DNA, the CDR3 is TGTGCCAGCAGCTTGGCTCTACTAGCCGGGGAGCTGTTTTTT.

This clonotype has only a few counts. The chain links TRBV2 to TRBJ1-2, with no clear D. Germline V gives CDR1 SNHLY, CDR2 FYNNEI. The germline V and J ends were trimmed by 6 bases and 8 bases, with 16 bases remaining between them. The CDR3 has 13 amino acids. CDR3 coding DNA: TGTGCCAGCAGCCCGGGCCCCGAGGGAGGCTACACCTTC. Translating it yields CASSPGPEGGYTF.

This clonotype turned up a few times. V and J are TRBV24-1 and TRBJ2-7; no clear D gene. Trimming took off 3 bases at V and 4 bases at J, with 9 bases between the two ends. Germline CDR1 KGHDR, CDR2 SFDVKD. This CDR3 is built from 13 residues. The CDR3 here is CATSDPLNYEQYF. The CDR3 DNA reads TGTGCCACCAGTGATCCCCTCAATTACGAGCAGTACTTC.

V gene TRBV20-1 combines with J gene TRBJ1-3, with D tentatively TRBD1 (5 bases). CDR1 is DFQATT, CDR2 SNEGSKA, per germline (reference sequence). Trimming took off 6 bases at V and 3 bases at J, with 9 bases between the two ends. The CDR3 runs to 12 residues. The CDR3 nucleotides read TGCAGTGCGGGGACGGTTGGAAACACCATATATTTT. The encoded protein is CSAGTVGNTIYF.

This clonotype was observed a few times. The chain combines TRBV5-1 with TRBJ2-6; D possibly corresponds to TRBD2 (5 bases). Looked up from germline, CDR1 is SGHRS and CDR2 is YFSETQ. CDR3 length: 15 amino acids. V gave up 4 bases and J gave up 0 bases, with 8 bases separating them. The CDR3 loop is CASSPRDSGANVLTF. The DNA for the CDR3 is TGCGCCAGCAGCCCACGGGACTCTGGGGCCAACGTCCTGACTTTC.

Many counts were recorded for this clonotype. The junction differs from germline at one of its ends, possibly a read error. This chain uses TRBV12-3 or TRBV12-4 with TRBJ2-7; 9 bases agree with TRBD2. This CDR3 spans 15 amino acids. CDR3 sequence (DNA): TGTGCCAGCAGATTAGCGGGAGTAGGAATGAGCGAGCAGTACTTC. Its protein product is CASRLAGVGMSEQYF.

The rearrangement uses TRBV3-1 and TRBJ2-7; D might be TRBD1 or TRBD2, each matching 5 bases. Trimming shortened V by 3 bases and J by 6 bases, and 12 bases separated the two germline ends. This CDR3 has 13 amino acids. Per germline, CDR1 LGHDT and CDR2 YNNKEL (reference sequence). The CDR3 here is CASSQWARGEQYF. The DNA for the CDR3 is TGTGCCAGCAGCCAGTGGGCGAGGGGCGAGCAGTACTTC.

This clonotype was found a few times. The V gene is TRBV28, the J gene TRBJ2-7; 10 positions agree with TRBD2. CDR1 is MDHEN and CDR2 is SYDVKM in the germline V gene. CDR3 length equals 13 residues. With 4 bases clipped from V and 6 bases from J, the junction kept 3 bases outside the gene matches. The CDR3 DNA reads as TGTGCCAGCAGTTCTAGCGGGAGAGGCGAGCAGTACTTC. Translating gives CASSSSGRGEQYF.